This TCR beta chain was profiled in a study of shared clonotypes between healthy human individuals. On the study more broadly: Contributing individuals were a couple of females and three males aged 18 to 49. General study results and limits: When naive CD4 clonotypes were compared across a handful of donors, around 5% were shared.

Comment on this clone: Its specificity is not known.

When replicate PCRs were run on sorted subsets, they used about 220 ng DNA, about 31,000 T cell genomes. Per the study methods: ImmunoSEQ only sent back junction sequences with no quality scores, so filtering was done differently. Here immunoSEQ multiplex PCR was the method, and the copy in TCRdb shows in-frame clones only, minus some. The D gene and trimming were derived from the DNA, and the V and J assignments and clone size from that table. This sample has approximately 1.9 million clones, with 93% found just once. CDR3 size: 14 residues. Trimming took 5 bases from V and 3 from J, leaving 14 bases between them. The V gene's germline CDR1 is SGHTA and CDR2 FQGNSA. Naive CD8 cells lacked CD45RO, underwent positive selection for CCR7 and left out terminally differentiated effector memory CD45RA+ cells.

This TCR was recovered from a man younger than 35 in good health. Some clones in this sample may be carry-over from other donors' samples. The chain combines TRBV7-2 with TRBJ2-7, with D uncertain. Sample: naive CD8+ T cells from PBMCs. CDR3 amino acids: CASSLIVGSYEQYF. CDR3 DNA sequence: TGTGCCAGCAGCCTCATTGTGGGAAGCTACGAGCAGTACTTC.